This T cell receptor (beta chain) was sequenced for a study of blood T cell repertoires in COVID-19. Study-level background: Researchers got acute and convalescent COVID-19 samples from the United States, Italy and Spain. T cells, B-cell-depleted T cells, or PBMCs provided the cDNA or gDNA that served as material.

The CDR3 is 19 amino acids. V lost 3 bases and J lost 1, with 23 bases in between. CDR1 is LNHDA and CDR2 is SQIVND in the germline V gene (reference sequence). How the authors handled the data: Quantification of nucleated cells was approximated via reference gene primer amplification. The protocol was immunoSEQ multiplex PCR, while the TCRdb copy is restricted to in-frame clones and leaves out a portion. The V and J calls and clone size were taken over from that table, and D and trimming were inferred from the DNA. This sample yields approximately 80,000 clones, of which about 80% are seen a single time; roughly 2.2% belongs to the top ten.

The sample comprised peripheral blood. The clonotype comes from a woman between 70 and 85 years old with acute or convalescent COVID-19. This chain joins TRBV19 and TRBJ2-3; D might be TRBD2 (6 bases). CDR3 DNA sequence: TGTGCCAGTAGTATCTTCCCGCCGTGGGTCCAGCGGGGCACAGATACGCAGTATTTT. Residues: CASSIFPPWVQRGTDTQYF.